This is a list of T cell receptor beta chains from one sample in a study of long-term antiretroviral therapy in people with HIV. The data were produced by immunoSEQ multiplex PCR, yet TCRdb's version contains in-frame clones alone and is incomplete. The repertoire holds some 33,000 clones, with 97% as singletons. Source: unsorted PBMCs, taken 7.6 years after starting antiretroviral therapy. The source is a man aged 30 to 45 with HIV. Both conserved end residues are part of each CDR3. A D gene is named only where the DNA matches it firmly. Clone size is stated in some rows and not others, as once, few, many or a class when expanded.

CASSFGVSSGAYNEQFF | TGTGCCAGCAGCTTTGGCGTATCTAGCGGGGCCTACAATGAGCAGTTCTTC | TRBJ2-1 | TRBV11-1 | - | TRBD2
CASSSTGLLGNTIYF | TGTGCCAGCAGCTCGACAGGACTCCTGGGAAACACCATATATTTT | TRBJ1-3 | TRBV13 | - | -
CASSLGGGGSYNEQFF | TGTGCCAGCAGCTTAGGGGGCGGGGGGTCCTACAATGAGCAGTTCTTC | TRBJ2-1 | TRBV7-6 | - | TRBD2
CASFGSFETQYF | TGTGCCAGCTTTGGCAGTTTTGAGACCCAGTACTTC | TRBJ2-5 | TRBV2 | - | -
CASSESGLAGDIQYF | TGTGCCAGCAGTGAATCTGGACTAGCGGGGGACATTCAGTACTTC | TRBJ2-4 | TRBV2 | - | TRBD2
CASSATGTIHTDTQYF | TGTGCCAGCAGTGCTACCGGGACAATACACACAGATACGCAGTATTTT | TRBJ2-3 | TRBV2 | - | -
CASSRRDRGNEQFF | TGTGCCAGCAGCCGTCGCGACAGGGGCAATGAGCAGTTCTTC | TRBJ2-1 | TRBV27 | - | TRBD1
CASRSRTFPGGSYEQYF | TGTGCCAGCAGGTCGCGCACATTCCCCGGGGGCTCCTACGAGCAGTACTTC | TRBJ2-7 | TRBV7-2 | - | -
CASSSPPDTQYF | TGTGCCAGCAGCTCTCCCCCAGATACGCAGTATTTT | TRBJ2-3 | TRBV11-2 | - | -
CASTAEANTGELFF | TGTGCCAGCACAGCGGAGGCGAACACCGGGGAGCTGTTTTTT | TRBJ2-2 | TRBV2 | - | -
CASSLQEETQYF | TGCGCCAGCAGCTTACAGGAAGAGACCCAGTACTTC | TRBJ2-5 | TRBV5-1 | - | -
CASSHRRRDGYTF | TGTGCCAGCAGCCACCGTCGGCGGGATGGCTACACCTTC | TRBJ1-2 | TRBV6-5 | - | -
CASSPIRGSGANVLTF | TGTGCCAGCTCACCGATAAGAGGCTCTGGGGCCAACGTCCTGACTTTC | TRBJ2-6 | TRBV18 | - | -
CASSFGTSGSGSYNEQFF | TGTGCCAGCAGCTTCGGGACTAGCGGGAGTGGTTCCTACAATGAGCAGTTCTTC | TRBJ2-1 | TRBV11-3 | - | TRBD2
CASSVDSSYNEQFF | TGTGCCAGCAGCGTAGACAGCTCCTACAATGAGCAGTTCTTC | TRBJ2-1 | TRBV9 | - | -
CASSRGRQETQYF | TGCGCCAGCAGCCGTGGCAGGCAAGAGACCCAGTACTTC | TRBJ2-5 | TRBV4-3 | - | -
CASSEATGTGANVLTF | TGTGCCAGCAGTGAAGCGACAGGGACAGGGGCCAACGTCCTGACTTTC | TRBJ2-6 | TRBV6-1 | - | TRBD1
CASSLAGRGGRGGYTF | TGTGCCAGCAGCTTAGCCGGGAGGGGCGGCAGGGGAGGCTACACCTTC | TRBJ1-2 | TRBV7-8 | - | -
CASSPREQFNEKLFF | TGCGCCAGCAGTCCAAGAGAGCAGTTTAATGAAAAACTGTTTTTT | TRBJ1-4 | TRBV4-1 | - | -
CASSSLGDYGELFF | TGCGCCAGCAGCTCCCTAGGGGATTACGGGGAGCTGTTTTTT | TRBJ2-2 | TRBV5-1 | - | -
CASSFVASGSPEQYF | TGTGCCAGCAGTTTTGTGGCCAGCGGGAGTCCCGAGCAGTACTTC | TRBJ2-7 | TRBV27 | - | TRBD2
CASSLYFSGSSEQYF | TGTGCCAGCAGTCTATACTTTAGCGGGAGCAGCGAGCAGTACTTC | TRBJ2-7 | TRBV27 | - | TRBD2
CASSLTARYEQYF | TGTGCCAGCAGCCTGACAGCCCGCTACGAGCAGTACTTC | TRBJ2-7 | TRBV6-5 | - | -
CASSLFPGNYYEQYF | TGTGCCAGCAGCTTATTCCCCGGGAACTACTACGAGCAGTACTTC | TRBJ2-7 | TRBV11-2 | - | -
CASSFKSTEAFF | TGTGCCAGCAGCTTTAAGAGCACTGAAGCTTTCTTT | TRBJ1-1 | TRBV7-2 | - | -
CASSIQGPGELFF | TGTGCCAGTAGTATACAGGGGCCCGGGGAGCTGTTTTTT | TRBJ2-2 | TRBV19 | - | -
CASSAGGLAENTGELFF | TGTGCCAGCAGCGCGGGGGGACTAGCGGAAAACACCGGGGAGCTGTTTTTT | TRBJ2-2 | TRBV9 | once | TRBD2